One sample yielded the 27 T cell receptor beta chains listed below, sequenced in a study of technical replicates of blood from a handful of donors. The data were produced by immunoSEQ multiplex PCR, yet TCRdb's version contains in-frame clones alone and is incomplete. The repertoire holds fewer than 100,000 clones, around nine tenths seen once, with over 0.25% in the top ten. The sequenced sample was T cells isolated from PBMCs. These receptors were collected from a human donor in good health.

V usage is TRBV29-1 and J usage is TRBJ2-7; D may be TRBD2 (6 bases). Trimming took 3 bases from V and 6 from J, leaving 12 bases between them. Germline assignment: CDR1 SQVTM and CDR2 ANQGSEA. The CDR3 length is 12 residues. CDR3 region: CSVDGSTGEQYF. CDR3 in DNA: TGCAGCGTTGACGGGAGTACCGGCGAGCAGTACTTC.

The rearrangement joins TRBV6-1 to TRBJ1-1, with TRBD1 matching 7 bases. CDR1 and CDR2 from the germline V gene are MNHNS and SASEGT. The CDR3 consists of 13 residues. J gave up 0 bases and V 10 bases, and 5 bases lay outside the gene matches. CDR3 nucleotides: TGTGCCATCCATACAGGGGTGAACACTGAAGCTTTCTTT. Protein sequence: CAIHTGVNTEAFF.

The chain employs TRBV11-2 and TRBJ2-7; 8 bases agree with TRBD2. Trimming removed 5 bases from V and 2 bases from J; junction bases left unmatched: 14. Germline loops: CDR1 SGHAT, CDR2 FQNNGV. The CDR3 spans 17 residues. Written as DNA, the CDR3 is TGTGCCAGCAGCCCAACTACCCTTAGCGGGGCGACCTACGAGCAGTACTTC. It codes for CASSPTTLSGATYEQYF.

This chain joins TRBV6-1 and TRBJ1-1; 7 bases map to TRBD1. The CDR3 has 14 residues. V shed 7 bases and J 1 base; nucleotides not matched to a gene: 6. Germline values: CDR1 MNHNS, CDR2 SASEGT. The CDR3 is CASISRGANTEAFF. The CDR3 DNA reads TGTGCCAGCATTTCCAGGGGGGCGAACACTGAAGCTTTCTTT.

The chain carries TRBV6-1 and TRBJ1-1; D uncertain. Trimming took off 1 base at V and 0 bases at J, with 9 bases between the two ends. Germline V gene sequence: CDR1 MNHNS, CDR2 SASEGT. The CDR3 covers 15 residues. The CDR3, as DNA: TGTGCCAGCAGTGAAGGTCCGGTCATGAACACTGAAGCTTTCTTT. Amino acids: CASSEGPVMNTEAFF.

The chain carries TRBV5-6 and TRBJ2-5, with a weak D call TRBD2 (6 bases). V was cut by 1 base and J by 7 bases, with 14 bases left in between. This CDR3 contains 14 residues. The germline CDR1 and CDR2 sequences are SGHDT and YYEEEE. The CDR3 DNA reads TGTGCCAGCAGCTTGACTAGCCTCCGGATGACCCAGTACTTC. Protein sequence: CASSLTSLRMTQYF.

This clone came up once. The chain carries TRBV5-6 and TRBJ2-2; D ambiguous. V lost 2 bases and J lost 5, with 13 bases in between. The CDR3 loop spans 15 amino acids. Germline CDR1 and CDR2: SGHDT and YYEEEE. The CDR3 bases are TGTGCCAGCAGCTTAGGAAGTTTCGGGACCGGGGAGCTGTTTTTT. This sequence encodes CASSLGSFGTGELFF.

The rearrangement joins TRBV9 to TRBJ2-2, with a possible D match to TRBD2 (6 bases). V was shortened by 4 bases and J by 7 bases, with 14 bases between the two germline ends. Germline CDR1 reads SGDLS; CDR2 reads YYNGEE. The CDR3 has 14 amino acids. CDR3 nucleotides: TGTGCCAGCAGCATAAGCGGGTTGGGCGGGGAGCTGTTTTTT. Translating gives CASSISGLGGELFF.

The V gene is TRBV13, the J gene TRBJ2-5, with a possible D match to TRBD1 (5 bases). The CDR3 sequence is 15 residues long. Germline values: CDR1 PRHDT, CDR2 FYEKMQ (reference sequence). Trimming removed 0 bases from V and 2 bases from J, with 10 bases in between. The CDR3 nucleotides are TGTGCCAGCAGCTTAGGCGAGACAGTGCAAGAGACCCAGTACTTC. Encoded protein: CASSLGETVQETQYF.

The rearrangement uses TRBV19 and TRBJ2-3; 10 bases are a match to TRBD2. The germline V gene encodes CDR1 LNHDA and CDR2 SQIVND (reference sequence). This CDR3 region has 17 residues. The J segment lost 0 bases and the V segment lost 3 bases, leaving 6 bases of the junction unmatched. The CDR3 loop reads CASSISGRRYSTDTQYF. CDR3 bases: TGTGCCAGTAGTATTAGCGGGAGGCGATATAGCACAGATACGCAGTATTTT.

The chain recombines TRBV5-1 with TRBJ2-7, with TRBD1 identical over 10 bases. The CDR3 length is 15 residues. The trim removed 0 bases at V and 5 bases at J, leaving 5 bases unmatched. Germline V gives CDR1 SGHRS, CDR2 YFSETQ. The CDR3 bases are TGCGCCAGCAGCTTGGCCGGGACAGGGGACAACGAGCAGTACTTC. It codes for CASSLAGTGDNEQYF.

The J gene is TRBJ2-3, the V gene TRBV4-1; 8 bases match TRBD2. Germline CDR1 is MGHRA and CDR2 is YSYEKL. V was clipped by 1 base and J by 3 bases; unmatched bases: 12. There are 18 residues in the CDR3. CDR3 sequence (DNA): TGCGCCAGCAGCCAAGCCATGCAGCGGGGGCTTGGGACAGATACGCAGTATTTT. Residues: CASSQAMQRGLGTDTQYF.

The rearrangement joins TRBV9 to TRBJ1-2; no reliable D call. Germline V gene sequence: CDR1 SGDLS, CDR2 YYNGEE. Trimming took 2 bases from V and 4 from J, leaving 12 bases between them. The CDR3 loop spans 14 amino acids. The CDR3 bases are TGTGCCAGCAGCGTTAAGGAGTCCGGCTATGGCTACACCTTC. Protein sequence: CASSVKESGYGYTF.

CDR3 sequence reads: CASSLGRTGTYEQYF. CDR3 DNA sequence: TGTGCCAGCAGCCTAGGAAGGACAGGGACCTACGAGCAGTACTTC. The rearrangement joins TRBV11-3 to TRBJ2-7, with 8 nucleotides matching TRBD1. The J segment lost 2 bases and the V segment lost 5 bases, leaving 8 bases of the junction unmatched. There are 15 residues in the CDR3. Germline V gene lookup returns CDR1 SGHNT and CDR2 YENEEA.

In DNA, the CDR3 is TGTGCCAGCAGTTCAGTAGCGGGAGGCCCTTACAATGAGCAGTTCTTC. Residues: CASSSVAGGPYNEQFF. The V call is TRBV6-5, the J call TRBJ2-1; 10 bases are a match to TRBD2. The CDR3 totals 16 residues. Losses at the gene ends were 4 bases for V and 4 bases for J; bases not matched to a gene: 7. The germline gives CDR1 MNHEY, CDR2 SVGAGI.

This chain joins TRBV7-2 and TRBJ2-7; 9 nucleotides line up with TRBD1. With 5 bases clipped from V and 6 bases from J, the junction kept 14 bases outside the gene matches. The germline V gene has CDR1 SGHTA and CDR2 FQGNSA. The CDR3 loop spans 16 amino acids. The CDR3: CASSPIFDRGSLEQYF. In DNA, the CDR3 is TGTGCCAGCAGCCCAATTTTCGACAGGGGGTCCCTCGAGCAGTACTTC. Using reference TRBV7-2 and TRBJ2-7 for the parts outside the CDR3, the full variable domain is GAGVSQSPSNKVTEKGKDVELRCDPISGHTALYWYRQSLGQGLEFLIYFQGNSAPDKSGLPSDRFSAERTGGSVSTLTIQRTQQEDSAVYLCASSPIFDRGSLEQYFGPGTRLTVT.

The V gene is TRBV5-1, the J gene TRBJ2-1; 12 bases fit TRBD2. V lost 3 bases and J lost 5; bases outside the gene matches: 9. This CDR3 is 17 amino acids long. Germline V lookup: CDR1 SGHRS, CDR2 YFSETQ. The CDR3 nucleotides read TGCGCCAGCAGCTCAGGCCGACTAGCGGGGGCCAACAATGAGCAGTTCTTC. This codes for CASSSGRLAGANNEQFF.

The chain has TRBV27 and TRBJ2-3; D is perhaps TRBD2 (6 bases). The CDR3 is 11 residues long. V lost 6 bases and J 5 bases, leaving 6 bases between the germline ends. CDR1 and CDR2 from the germline V gene are MNHEY and SMNVEV (reference sequence). CDR3: CASRGGDTQYF. In DNA form, the CDR3 reads TGTGCCAGCAGGGGGGGAGATACGCAGTATTTT.

This clone has a handful of counts. This rearrangement joins TRBV5-5 to TRBJ1-1, with D maybe TRBD1 (6 bases). CDR3 size: 17 residues. Germline-derived CDR1 and CDR2 are SGHKS and YYEKEE (reference sequence). V was trimmed by 0 bases and J by 1 base, leaving 16 bases between them. The CDR3: CASSLGYLRGTNTEAFF. Written as DNA, the CDR3 is TGTGCCAGCAGCTTGGGGTACCTCAGGGGCACGAACACTGAAGCTTTCTTT.

The rearrangement uses TRBV19 and TRBJ1-5, with 8 bases matching TRBD1. With V trimmed by 3 bases and J by 2 bases, 3 bases remained unmatched. The CDR3 has 15 residues. Per the germline V gene, CDR1 is LNHDA and CDR2 is SQIVND (reference sequence). The CDR3, as DNA: TGTGCCAGTAGTATGGACAGGGCAGGCAATCAGCCCCAGCATTTT. This encodes CASSMDRAGNQPQHF.

CDR3 bases: TGTGCCAGCAGTCGACAGGACAATCAGCCCCAGCATTTT. Translated: CASSRQDNQPQHF. The chain has TRBV27 and TRBJ1-5, with D maybe TRBD1 (6 bases). The length of the CDR3 is 13 residues. The germline V gene has CDR1 MNHEY and CDR2 SMNVEV (reference sequence). V lost 5 bases and J 3 bases, leaving 8 bases between the germline ends.

The rearrangement uses TRBV27 and TRBJ2-1, with 7 bases aligning to TRBD2. Germline values: CDR1 MNHEY, CDR2 SMNVEV (reference sequence). After removal of 9 bases from V and 4 bases from J, the junction contained 12 bases not matched to a gene. This CDR3 comprises 15 residues. CDR3 amino acids: CASISSGNGYNEQFF. CDR3 nucleotide sequence: TGTGCCAGTATATCGAGCGGGAATGGGTACAATGAGCAGTTCTTC.

V usage is TRBV7-7 and J usage is TRBJ2-1; tentative D call: TRBD2 (6 bases). The CDR3 consists of 15 residues. From germline, CDR1 is SSHAT and CDR2 FNYEAQ (reference sequence). V lost 3 bases, J lost 5 bases, and 14 bases lay in between. The DNA for the CDR3 is TGTGCCAGCAGCTTGGGGGGTGGGGTCCACAATGAGCAGTTCTTC. As protein: CASSLGGGVHNEQFF.

The chain carries TRBV15 and TRBJ2-3; D may be TRBD1 (7 bases). Trimming took off 5 bases at V and 2 bases at J, with 14 bases between the two ends. CDR1 LNHNV and CDR2 YYDKDF come from the germline V gene (reference sequence). The CDR3 spans 15 residues. This chain's CDR3 is CATSGGDRYTDTQYF. The CDR3 DNA reads as TGTGCCACCAGCGGAGGGGACAGATACACAGATACGCAGTATTTT.

This clone was seen just once. This sequence joins TRBV5-1 and TRBJ2-5, with 11 bases matching TRBD1. The CDR3 consists of 16 residues. With 4 bases clipped from V and 2 bases from J, the junction kept 7 bases outside the gene matches. Looked up from germline, CDR1 is SGHRS and CDR2 is YFSETQ. CDR3 DNA sequence: TGCGCCAGCAGCAGGGGACAGGGGGGTAGACAAGAGACCCAGTACTTC. This gives the protein CASSRGQGGRQETQYF.

The chain carries TRBV9 and TRBJ2-7, with D tentatively TRBD1 (7 bases). V was pared by 0 bases and J by 1 base, with 14 bases between. The CDR3 loop spans 16 amino acids. CDR1 SGDLS and CDR2 YYNGEE come from the germline V gene. As DNA, the CDR3 is TGTGCCAGCAGCGTAGGGACAGGCGGAGGGTCCTACGAGCAGTACTTC. Protein sequence: CASSVGTGGGSYEQYF.

The chain uses TRBV27 and TRBJ2-7; 9 bases are shared with TRBD1. Germline V gene sequence: CDR1 MNHEY, CDR2 SMNVEV (reference sequence). The ends lost 4 bases at V and 7 bases at J; junction bases unmatched: 8. CDR3 size: 14 residues. CDR3 DNA sequence: TGTGCCAGCAGTTGGCGGACAGGGGCTAGGGAGCAGTACTTC. Translated, it gives CASSWRTGAREQYF.